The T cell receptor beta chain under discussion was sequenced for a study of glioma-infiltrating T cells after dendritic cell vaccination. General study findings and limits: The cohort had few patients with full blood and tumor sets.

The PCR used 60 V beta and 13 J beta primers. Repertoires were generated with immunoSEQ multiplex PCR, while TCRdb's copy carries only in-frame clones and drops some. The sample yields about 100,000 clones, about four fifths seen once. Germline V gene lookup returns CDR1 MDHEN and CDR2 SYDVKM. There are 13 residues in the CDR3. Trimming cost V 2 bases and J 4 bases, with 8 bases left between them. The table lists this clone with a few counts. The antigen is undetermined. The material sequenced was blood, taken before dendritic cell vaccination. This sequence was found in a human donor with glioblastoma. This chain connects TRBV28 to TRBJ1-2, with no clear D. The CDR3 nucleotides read TGTGCCAGCAGTTTAGGGAGGTCCTATGGCTACACCTTC. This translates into CASSLGRSYGYTF.